Presented here are 23 T cell receptor beta chains from one specimen sequenced in a study of early stage breast cancer tumors. TCRdb's copy holds only in-frame clones and misses some; the assay was immunoSEQ multiplex PCR. The repertoire consists of around 50,000 clones, with around 83% occurring once and the leading ten covering under 1.5%. Specimen: blood. The receptors were gathered from a person between 50 and 60 years old with breast cancer.

V gene TRBV28 combines with J gene TRBJ2-4; D is ambiguous. V gave up 2 bases and J gave up 0 bases, with 20 bases separating them. Germline V gene lookup returns CDR1 MDHEN and CDR2 SYDVKM. The CDR3 covers 19 residues. CDR3 nucleotides: TGTGCCAGCAGTTTAACCTTTCGGCCCCCGGAACGAGCCAAAAACATTCAGTACTTC. The encoded protein is CASSLTFRPPERAKNIQYF.

The CDR3 DNA follows: TGTGCCAGCAGCGTCACGGGGGCGGATAATGAAAAACTGTTTTTT. Its protein is CASSVTGADNEKLFF. The chain joins TRBV9 to TRBJ1-4; possibly TRBD1 for D (6 bases). V lost 2 bases to trimming and J lost 4 bases, with 12 bases between them. The CDR3 runs to 15 residues. Germline CDR1 reads SGDLS; CDR2 reads YYNGEE.

The chain has TRBV28 and TRBJ1-2; D gene ambiguous. CDR3 length: 14 amino acids. Germline V gene data show CDR1 as MDHEN and CDR2 as SYDVKM. Trimming cost V 3 bases and J 8 bases, with 16 bases left between them. CDR3 DNA: TGTGCCAGCAGTTTGTCGGGGATTTCTTGGGGCTACACCTTC. This encodes CASSLSGISWGYTF.

The V call is TRBV9, the J call TRBJ2-1, with D maybe TRBD1 (7 bases). Trimming shortened V by 4 bases and J by 4 bases, and 15 bases separated the two germline ends. Germline assignment: CDR1 SGDLS and CDR2 YYNGEE. The CDR3 consists of 15 residues. The DNA of the CDR3 is TGTGCCAGCAGCCCACAGGAGGGGGCGTACAATGAGCAGTTCTTC. Translating it yields CASSPQEGAYNEQFF. The complete variable domain, with remaining parts taken from reference TRBV9 and TRBJ2-1, reads DSGVTQTPKHLITATGQRVTLRCSPRSGDLSVYWYQQSLDQGLQFLIQYYNGEERAKGNILERFSAQQFPDLHSELNLSSLELGDSALYFCASSPQEGAYNEQFFGPGTRLTVL.

The rearrangement joins TRBV7-6 to TRBJ2-1; 12 nucleotides align to TRBD2. After removal of 5 bases from V and 9 bases from J, the junction contained 11 bases not matched to a gene. CDR3 length equals 16 residues. In germline, CDR1 is SGHVS, CDR2 FNYEAQ. The CDR3 region has the DNA TGTGCCAGCAGCGCCCGGACTAGCGGGACCCGGCCTGAGCAGTTCTTC. It is translated as CASSARTSGTRPEQFF.

V usage is TRBV7-6 and J usage is TRBJ2-1; 14 bases agree with TRBD2. J was trimmed by 9 bases and V by 0 bases; bases with no gene match: 10. This CDR3 is built from 18 residues. The V gene's germline CDR1 is SGHVS and CDR2 FNYEAQ. The CDR3 nucleotides read TGTGCCAGCAGCTTAGCGGGCCCGACTAGCGGGGGGGCCGCTGAGCAGTTCTTC. This codes for CASSLAGPTSGGAAEQFF. The full variable domain, in which reference TRBV7-6 and TRBJ2-1 provide the parts outside the CDR3, is GAGVSQSPRYKVTKRGQDVALRCDPISGHVSLYWYRQALGQGPEFLTYFNYEAQQDKSGLPNDRFSAERPEGSISTLTIQRTEQRDSAMYRCASSLAGPTSGGAAEQFFGPGTRLTVL.

The sample holds one count of this clone. The chain joins TRBV11-2 to TRBJ1-4; weak D call: TRBD1 (6 bases). This CDR3 contains 15 residues. The V end lost 10 bases, the J end lost 5 bases, and 20 bases lay between the germline ends. Germline V CDR1 and CDR2: SGHAT, FQNNGV. The CDR3 nucleotides read TGTGCCATCCCCACGTCACAGGGTACCAATGAAAAACTGTTTTTT. Translating it yields CAIPTSQGTNEKLFF.

Here the CDR3 reads CASSLILDRGLSTDTQYF. CDR3 coding DNA: TGTGCCAGCAGCCTCATCTTGGACAGGGGGCTAAGTACAGATACGCAGTATTTT. This chain uses TRBV7-9 with TRBJ2-3; 11 nucleotides line up with TRBD1. The V gene's germline CDR1 is SEHNR and CDR2 FQNEAQ (reference sequence). Trimming at V came to 5 bases and at J to 3 bases, leaving 13 bases not matched to a gene. This CDR3 is built from 18 residues.

The rearrangement links TRBV18 to TRBJ2-5; TRBD2 aligns across 10 bases. The germline gives CDR1 KGHSH, CDR2 LQKENI. V was pared by 0 bases and J by 4 bases, with 2 bases of the junction left unmatched. CDR3 length: 15 amino acids. In nucleotides, the CDR3 is TGTGCCAGCTCACCACCGTCTAGCGGGGGAGAGACCCAGTACTTC. This codes for CASSPPSSGGETQYF.

V and J are TRBV19 and TRBJ2-1; 16 bases are shared with TRBD2. The CDR3 has 19 residues. Germline CDR1 reads LNHDA; CDR2 reads SQIVND (reference sequence). The V segment lost 5 bases and the J segment 0 bases; nucleotides outside the gene matches: 7. For the CDR3, the DNA is TGTGCCAGTAGTTCCGCCGGGACTAGCGGGAGGGCCTCCTACAATGAGCAGTTCTTC. Protein sequence: CASSSAGTSGRASYNEQFF.

The V call is TRBV7-2, the J call TRBJ2-3; 8 bases map to TRBD2. The CDR3 length is 16 residues. The germline V gene encodes CDR1 SGHTA and CDR2 FQGNSA. The ends lost 5 bases at V and 3 bases at J; junction bases unmatched: 10. CDR3: CASSQARGAGTDTQYF. DNA of the CDR3: TGTGCCAGCAGCCAAGCGCGGGGGGCGGGGACAGATACGCAGTATTTT.

The chain links TRBV7-8 to TRBJ1-1; TRBD1 agrees at 8 bases. The CDR3 sequence is 15 residues long. Germline CDR1 SGHVS, CDR2 FQNEAQ. V dropped 2 bases and J dropped 4; count of bases not matched to a gene: 6. The CDR3 loop reads CASSLKTGASTEAFF. The CDR3 DNA sequence: TGTGCCAGCAGCTTAAAGACAGGGGCGAGCACTGAAGCTTTCTTT.

In this sample, this clone turned up once. The gene calls are TRBV29-1 and TRBJ2-3, with 10 bases matching TRBD1. Germline-derived CDR1 and CDR2 are SQVTM and ANQGSEA. The CDR3 has 13 residues. After removal of 6 bases from V and 2 bases from J, the junction contained 2 bases not matched to a gene. The CDR3 DNA is TGCAGCGTGGGACAGGGGTCCACAGATACGCAGTATTTT. Residues: CSVGQGSTDTQYF.

The chain uses TRBV18 and TRBJ1-5; TRBD1 aligns across 7 bases. With 2 bases clipped from V and 2 bases from J, the junction kept 12 bases outside the gene matches. This CDR3 comprises 18 residues. Germline V CDR1 and CDR2: KGHSH, LQKENI. CDR3 loop: CASSPFSPLQGGNQPQHF. The DNA for the CDR3 is TGTGCCAGCTCACCATTTTCCCCCCTCCAGGGGGGCAATCAGCCCCAGCATTTT.

The rearrangement uses TRBV6-5 and TRBJ2-5, with 7 nucleotides matching TRBD1. V trimming: 11 bases; J trimming: 0 bases; junction bases outside the gene matches: 9. The CDR3 loop spans 14 amino acids. Germline V gives CDR1 MNHEY, CDR2 SVGAGI. The DNA for the CDR3 is TGTGCCGGCTGGGACAGACGTTACCAAGAGACCCAGTACTTC. It is translated as CAGWDRRYQETQYF.

The chain employs TRBV27 and TRBJ2-1; TRBD2 might be the D (6 bases). From germline, CDR1 is MNHEY and CDR2 SMNVEV (reference sequence). V shed 3 bases and J shed 1 base, with 7 bases lying between them. CDR3 length equals 14 residues. In DNA, the CDR3 is TGTGCCAGCAGTTTTGCGGGGTCCTACAATGAGCAGTTCTTC. Residues: CASSFAGSYNEQFF.

This clone came up once. V and J are TRBV9 and TRBJ2-1, with 8 nucleotides matching TRBD2. CDR3 size: 17 residues. Germline CDR1 SGDLS, CDR2 YYNGEE. Germline trimming cut 0 bases from V and 7 bases from J; bases unmatched to any gene: 12. The CDR3 spells CASSVGGSGVLGNEQFF. The CDR3 DNA follows: TGTGCCAGCAGCGTAGGTGGTAGCGGGGTTTTAGGTAATGAGCAGTTCTTC.

The chain carries TRBV5-1 and TRBJ2-7, with D perhaps matching TRBD1 or TRBD2 (5 bases each). This CDR3 comprises 14 residues. Germline V CDR1 and CDR2: SGHRS, YFSETQ. Trimming shortened V by 2 bases and J by 4 bases, and 13 bases separated the two germline ends. The CDR3 spells CASSLKGEWYEQYF. The CDR3 DNA is TGCGCCAGCAGCTTAAAAGGGGAGTGGTACGAGCAGTACTTC.

The rearrangement uses TRBV11-3 and TRBJ2-7; D may be TRBD1 or TRBD2 (5 bases each). This CDR3 spans 12 amino acids. The V gene lost 5 bases and the J gene lost 9 bases, with 14 bases spanning the gap. Germline lookup yields CDR1 SGHNT and CDR2 YENEEA. DNA for the CDR3: TGTGCCAGCAGCCGGGGACCCGAGGGGCAGTACTTC. This translates into CASSRGPEGQYF.

The chain employs TRBV6-5 and TRBJ2-5, with TRBD2 identical over 7 bases. Germline V gene lookup returns CDR1 MNHEY and CDR2 SVGAGI. V shed 4 bases, J shed 5 bases, and the junction held 13 bases outside the gene matches. This CDR3 region has 16 residues. CDR3 loop: CASSSGGGSVLETQYF. Here the CDR3 DNA reads TGTGCCAGCAGTTCTGGGGGGGGTTCGGTCTTGGAGACCCAGTACTTC.

This clone was counted between two and nine times. The chain uses TRBV6-5 and TRBJ2-5; 12 bases align to TRBD1. V lost 6 bases to trimming and J lost 5 bases; unmatched junction nucleotides: 7. Germline V CDR1 and CDR2: MNHEY, SVGAGI. This CDR3 comprises 15 residues. CDR3 loop: CASSPGQGAYETQYF. CDR3 coding DNA: TGTGCCAGCAGCCCGGGACAGGGGGCTTATGAGACCCAGTACTTC.

This clone was seen a single time. The V and J genes are TRBV5-1 and TRBJ2-1; 8 nucleotides match TRBD2. The germline CDR1 and CDR2 sequences are SGHRS and YFSETQ. The CDR3 length is 15 residues. Trimming removed 7 bases from V and 5 bases from J; junction bases left unmatched: 11. The CDR3 loop is CASYVSSGNNNEQFF. DNA of the CDR3: TGCGCCAGCTACGTAAGTAGCGGGAATAACAATGAGCAGTTCTTC. Using reference TRBV5-1 and TRBJ2-1 for the parts outside the CDR3, the full variable domain is KAGVTQTPRYLIKTRGQQVTLSCSPISGHRSVSWYQQTPGQGLQFLFEYFSETQRNKGNFPGRFSGRQFSNSRSEMNVSTLELGDSALYLCASYVSSGNNNEQFFGPGTRLTVL.

The CDR3 sequence is CATALGLAGGPQETQYF. CDR3 nucleotide sequence: TGTGCCACCGCTTTAGGACTAGCGGGAGGCCCCCAAGAGACCCAGTACTTC. The rearrangement links TRBV10-3 to TRBJ2-5; 14 bases are shared with TRBD2. Germline CDR1 ENHRY, CDR2 SYGVKD. The CDR3 has 17 residues. After removal of 10 bases from V and 1 base from J, the junction contained 11 bases not matched to a gene.